This TCR beta chain appears in the sequencing data of a study of blood T cells in healthy people across ages. At the level of the study: In model experiments, template switching was able to capture about one barcoded beta molecule for every two T cells that were present.

Study-wide points: Conclusively comparing naive with antigen-experienced cells was impossible with unsorted PBMCs. Age showed a roughly linear inverse relationship with TCR beta diversity per million T cells.

This clonotype was seen a few times. Its antigen is currently unknown. With a J-beta primer mix and a sample-barcoded 5' primer, a second PCR ran 7 to 11 cycles. Every cDNA molecule carried a tag from a template-switch adaptor bearing 12 random nucleotides. TCRdb processed the 5' RACE reads anew with MiXCR; each CDR3 protein has one entry. Of 1.8 million or so distinct CDR3 sequences listed, about two fifths are singletons. V lost 8 bases and J lost 1, with 16 bases in between. Germline assignment: CDR1 LNHNV and CDR2 YYDKDF (reference sequence). This CDR3 has 15 residues. V usage is TRBV15 and J usage is TRBJ2-3, with no clear D. The specimen was blood. This receptor was taken from a human donor in good health. The CDR3 sequence: CATRPALPRTDTQYF. Written as DNA, the CDR3 is TGTGCCACCCGACCGGCGTTGCCTCGCACAGATACGCAGTATTTT.